This T cell receptor (beta chain) is from a study of shared clonotypes between healthy human individuals. Findings and caveats of the study: It was observed that 5% to 6% of naive CD4 clonotypes were shared across a few donors. Compared with clonotypes that all four donors shared, non-shared clonotypes had lower generation probabilities.

The germline gives CDR1 LNHDA, CDR2 SQIVND (reference sequence). The CDR3 is 13 amino acids. V shed 4 bases and J shed 7 bases, with 10 bases lying between them. Execution of the assay was at deep level. Sequenced by immunoSEQ multiplex PCR; TCRdb stores in-frame clones only, minus some. The data show about 2.3 million clones, around 92% seen once. All donors were Caucasian adults living in Nashville, Tennessee. As to this clone: The target antigen is unknown.

The TCR sequence derives from a man in his late teens or twenties in good health. Some clones in this sample may be carry-over from other donors' samples. The specimen sequenced was naive CD4+ T cells from PBMCs. Subset defined: CD45RA+ positively selected. The chain uses TRBV19 and TRBJ1-4; D is ambiguous. The CDR3 loop reads CASSTEDVEKLFF. The CDR3 DNA follows: TGTGCCAGTAGTACTGAGGACGTTGAAAAACTGTTTTTT.